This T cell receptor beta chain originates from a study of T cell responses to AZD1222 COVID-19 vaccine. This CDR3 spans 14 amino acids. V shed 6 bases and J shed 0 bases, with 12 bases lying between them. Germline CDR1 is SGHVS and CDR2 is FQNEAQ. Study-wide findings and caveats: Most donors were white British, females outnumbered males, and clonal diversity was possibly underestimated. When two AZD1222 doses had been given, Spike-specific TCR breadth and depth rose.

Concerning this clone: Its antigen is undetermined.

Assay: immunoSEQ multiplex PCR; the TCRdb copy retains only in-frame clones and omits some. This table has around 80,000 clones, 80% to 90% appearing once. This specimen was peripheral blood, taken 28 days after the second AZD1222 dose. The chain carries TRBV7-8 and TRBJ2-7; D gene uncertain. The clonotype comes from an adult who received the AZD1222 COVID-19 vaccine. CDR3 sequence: CASSSTALSYEQYF. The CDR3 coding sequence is TGTGCCAGCAGTTCGACGGCGCTCTCCTACGAGCAGTACTTC. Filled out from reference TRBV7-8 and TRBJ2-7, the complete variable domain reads GAGVSQSPRYKVAKRGQDVALRCDPISGHVSLFWYQQALGQGPEFLTYFQNEAQLDKSGLPSDRFFAERPEGSVSTLKIQRTQQEDSAVYLCASSSTALSYEQYFGPGTRLTVT.